These 29 T cell receptor beta chains originate from one sample sequenced in a study of T-cell reconstitution after alpha-beta-depleted transplantation in children. Preparation of the TCRbeta library used unique molecular identifiers. TCRdb recomputed calls from the PCR reads with MiXCR, one row per CDR3 protein. This table has about 230,000 distinct CDR3 sequences, around 12% appearing once. The starting material was PBMCs from the stem cell graft donor, obtained from the stem cell graft. The receptors originated from a human donor who donated a stem cell graft to a child with acute lymphoblastic leukemia.

V usage is TRBV2 and J usage is TRBJ2-5; D is unresolved. Germline CDR1 reads SNHLY; CDR2 reads FYNNEI. Trimming removed 8 bases from V and 4 bases from J, with 8 bases in between. CDR3 length: 11 amino acids. This chain's CDR3 is CASPGGETQYF. CDR3 bases: TGTGCCAGCCCAGGTGGAGAGACCCAGTACTTC.

On this clonotype itself: A single base separates this from a much larger clone, so it may be a read error. DNA of the CDR3: TGCAGCGCCGATGGGGACAGGGGCGCGGGCTACACCTTC. It yields the protein CSADGDRGAGYTF. The chain is built from TRBV29-1 and TRBJ1-2, with 10 bases matching TRBD1. This CDR3 region has 13 residues. V was clipped by 7 bases and J by 8 bases; unmatched bases: 10. Germline V lookup: CDR1 SQVTM, CDR2 ANQGSEA.

This clonotype was counted at least ten times. The rearrangement links TRBV29-1 to TRBJ2-7; 8 bases agree with TRBD2. This CDR3 is built from 13 residues. The junction had 5 bases not matched to a gene; V was cut back by 5 bases and J by 2 bases. CDR1 and CDR2 (germline): SQVTM, ANQGSEA. CDR3 nucleotides: TGCAGCGTTACGGCAGCGGGGGCCTACGAGCAGTACTTC. This sequence encodes CSVTAAGAYEQYF.

This clonotype was observed many times. The chain's CDR3 is CATSSSGRGTDTQYF. In DNA, the CDR3 is TGTGCCACCAGTAGTTCTGGGAGAGGGACAGATACGCAGTATTTT. The chain combines TRBV24-1 with TRBJ2-3; D might be TRBD2 (5 bases). The CDR3 is 15 amino acids. Per the germline V gene, CDR1 is KGHDR and CDR2 is SFDVKD. Trimming shortened V by 6 bases and J by 3 bases, and 15 bases separated the two germline ends.

The chain joins TRBV9 to TRBJ2-4; D may correspond to TRBD1 or TRBD2 (6 bases each). CDR3 length: 16 residues. Germline V lookup: CDR1 SGDLS, CDR2 YYNGEE. Trimming removed 0 bases from V and 3 bases from J, with 13 bases in between. The chain's CDR3 is CASSVEGGRHKNIQYF. CDR3 nucleotides: TGTGCCAGCAGCGTAGAGGGGGGACGGCACAAAAACATTCAGTACTTC.

The table lists this clonotype with a count of one. This sequence may be a read error, since a much larger clone differs from it by one base. The chain is built from TRBV5-1 and TRBJ2-2, with D perhaps matching TRBD1 or TRBD2 (5 bases each). Germline CDR1 and CDR2: SGHRS and YFSETQ. This CDR3 is 15 amino acids long. V was trimmed by 2 bases and J by 6 bases, leaving 14 bases between them. The DNA of the CDR3 is TGCGCCAGCAGCTTAGCGGCAGGGAATGCCGGGGAGCTGTTTTTT. Amino acid sequence: CASSLAAGNAGELFF.

This clonotype was observed a few times. The CDR3 region is CASSMRSEKLFF. CDR3 in DNA: TGTGCCAGTAGTATGAGGAGTGAAAAACTGTTTTTT. This rearrangement joins TRBV19 to TRBJ1-4; no definite D call. The CDR3 totals 12 residues. V gave up 3 bases and J gave up 7 bases, with 6 bases separating them. Germline values: CDR1 LNHDA, CDR2 SQIVND (reference sequence).

This clonotype appeared many times. The chain combines TRBV9 with TRBJ2-2, with D possibly being TRBD1 or TRBD2 (5 bases each). Germline-derived CDR1 and CDR2 are SGDLS and YYNGEE. This CDR3 is 16 amino acids long. The germline V and J ends were trimmed by 0 bases and 1 base, with 10 bases remaining between them. This CDR3 is CASSVVGGKNTGELFF. The CDR3 DNA sequence: TGTGCCAGCAGCGTAGTTGGGGGAAAGAACACCGGGGAGCTGTTTTTT.

This clonotype was seen once. This chain links TRBV4-2 with TRBJ1-1, with a tentative D call TRBD1 (6 bases). Germline V lookup: CDR1 LGHNA, CDR2 YNFKEQ. The germline V and J ends were trimmed by 1 base and 4 bases, with 19 bases remaining between them. The CDR3 runs 17 residues. DNA for the CDR3: TGTGCCAGCAGCCAAGCAGGGGCCCTCAGGGAGGGCACTGAAGCTTTCTTT. Protein product: CASSQAGALREGTEAFF.

This clonotype was detected many times. Here the CDR3 DNA reads TGTGCCTGGAGTGTAGAGGGGAAATACGAGCAGTACTTC. This sequence encodes CAWSVEGKYEQYF. The V and J genes are TRBV30 and TRBJ2-7; tentatively, D is TRBD1 or TRBD2 (5 bases each). Trimming stripped 0 bases from V and 4 bases from J, with 10 bases between. CDR1 and CDR2 (germline): GTSNPN, SVGIG (reference sequence). The CDR3 runs 13 residues.

The table lists this clonotype with many counts. J is TRBJ1-5 and V is TRBV27; D gene unclear. Germline values: CDR1 MNHEY, CDR2 SMNVEV (reference sequence). The V gene lost 6 bases and the J gene lost 3 bases, with 12 bases spanning the gap. The CDR3 loop spans 14 amino acids. The CDR3 region is CASRRASYNQPQHF. The CDR3 DNA sequence: TGTGCCAGCAGGAGGGCCAGCTACAATCAGCCCCAGCATTTT.

This clonotype was seen ten or more times. The DNA for the CDR3 is TGTGCCAGCAGCAGACAGGGAAGGACTGAAGCTTTCTTT. It is translated as CASSRQGRTEAFF. This chain uses TRBV6-2 or TRBV6-3 with TRBJ1-1, with 7 bases fitting TRBD1. The germline CDR1 and CDR2 sequences are MNHEY and SVGEGT. CDR3 length: 13 residues. With V trimmed by 6 bases and J by 5 bases, 6 bases remained unmatched.

This clonotype showed up many times. In DNA, the CDR3 is TGTGCCAGCACCTCGACACTGTATAATTCACCCCTCCACTTT. Amino acid sequence: CASTSTLYNSPLHF. The V call is TRBV12-3 or TRBV12-4, the J call TRBJ1-6; D gene ambiguous. The length of the CDR3 is 14 residues. Trimming pared 7 bases from V and 4 bases from J, leaving 11 bases between.

This clonotype was observed many times. The V and J genes are TRBV20-1 and TRBJ2-3; D unclear. The CDR3 runs to 13 residues. From germline, CDR1 is DFQATT and CDR2 SNEGSKA (reference sequence). The germline V and J ends were trimmed by 0 bases and 4 bases, with 8 bases remaining between them. CDR3 protein: CSAREDLSDTQYF. In DNA form, the CDR3 reads TGCAGTGCTAGAGAAGACTTATCAGATACGCAGTATTTT.

In this sample, this clonotype turned up many times. The chain uses TRBV7-2 and TRBJ2-3; D is uncertain. The ends were cut back, 8 bases at V and 0 bases at J, with 15 bases in the middle. Germline CDR1 reads SGHTA; CDR2 reads FQGNSA. This CDR3 spans 15 amino acids. CDR3 residues: CASWSVLHSTDTQYF. The CDR3 DNA follows: TGTGCCAGCTGGTCGGTCCTTCACAGCACAGATACGCAGTATTTT. The full variable domain, with the rest looked up from reference TRBV7-2 and TRBJ2-3, is GAGVSQSPSNKVTEKGKDVELRCDPISGHTALYWYRQSLGQGLEFLIYFQGNSAPDKSGLPSDRFSAERTGGSVSTLTIQRTQQEDSAVYLCASWSVLHSTDTQYFGPGTRLTVL.

This clonotype was recorded many times. The chain combines TRBV5-1 with TRBJ2-5; 7 bases line up with TRBD1. V trimming: 3 bases; J trimming: 2 bases; junction bases outside the gene matches: 4. This CDR3 is built from 14 residues. Germline V gene sequence: CDR1 SGHRS, CDR2 YFSETQ. CDR3 loop: CASSWGTAQETQYF. The DNA of the CDR3 is TGCGCCAGCAGCTGGGGGACAGCACAAGAGACCCAGTACTTC.

This clonotype was seen repeatedly, ten times or more. The V call is TRBV28, the J call TRBJ1-3; TRBD1 matches at 9 bases. V shed 6 bases, J shed 7 bases, and the junction held 7 bases outside the gene matches. Germline V gives CDR1 MDHEN, CDR2 SYDVKM. This CDR3 is 14 amino acids long. In DNA form, the CDR3 reads TGTGCCAGCAGCTATACCGGGACAGGGAACACCATATATTTT. Its protein product is CASSYTGTGNTIYF. The full variable domain, with the rest looked up from reference TRBV28 and TRBJ1-3, is DVKVTQSSRYLVKRTGEKVFLECVQDMDHENMFWYRQDPGLGLRLIYFSYDVKMKEKGDIPEGYSVSREKKERFSLILESASTNQTSMYLCASSYTGTGNTIYFGEGSWLTVV.

The table lists this clonotype with many counts. The V and J genes are TRBV10-3 and TRBJ2-3, with TRBD1 identical over 10 bases. Trimming at V came to 11 bases and at J to 6 bases, leaving 8 bases not matched to a gene. This CDR3 is built from 13 residues. Germline CDR1 reads ENHRY; CDR2 reads SYGVKD. The CDR3 here is CAVRTGGVDTQYF. The CDR3 DNA reads TGTGCCGTTAGGACAGGGGGAGTTGATACGCAGTATTTT.

This clonotype was counted many times. The J gene is TRBJ1-1, the V gene TRBV20-1; a weak D match, TRBD1 (6 bases). Germline V gene lookup returns CDR1 DFQATT and CDR2 SNEGSKA (reference sequence). V was trimmed by 4 bases and J by 6 bases, leaving 15 bases between them. The CDR3 length is 13 residues. CDR3 nucleotides: TGCAGTGCTAACCCGGGGGGCTGGGCTGAAGCTTTCTTT. Translation gives CSANPGGWAEAFF.

This clonotype has a count of ten or more. The rearrangement links TRBV7-9 to TRBJ1-5; 8 bases are a match to TRBD1. CDR3 length equals 14 residues. Germline CDR1 SEHNR, CDR2 FQNEAQ (reference sequence). With 6 bases clipped from V and 5 bases from J, the junction kept 6 bases outside the gene matches. In DNA form, the CDR3 reads TGTGCCAGCAGGCCAGGGGGCTCCGATCAGCCCCAGCATTTT. Encoded protein: CASRPGGSDQPQHF.

Turning to this clonotype: A much larger clone differs by one base, so this may be a read error. V is TRBV5-4 and J is TRBJ2-7, with D perhaps matching TRBD1 (5 bases). The germline V and J ends were trimmed by 0 bases and 2 bases, with 12 bases remaining between them. CDR3 length: 15 residues. From germline, CDR1 is SGHNT and CDR2 YYREEE (reference sequence). Here the CDR3 reads CASSLEMGLPYEQYF. The CDR3 DNA is TGTGCCAGCAGCTTGGAAATGGGGCTGCCCTACGAGCAGTACTTC.

This clonotype occurred many times. J is TRBJ2-7 and V is TRBV28, with a weak D call TRBD2 (5 bases). V gave up 3 bases and J gave up 3 bases, with 9 bases separating them. The CDR3 totals 13 residues. Germline V gene lookup returns CDR1 MDHEN and CDR2 SYDVKM. DNA of the CDR3: TGTGCCAGCAGTTTTATCCGGGGCTACGAGCAGTACTTC. Its translation is CASSFIRGYEQYF.

This clonotype showed up many times. This chain connects TRBV20-1 to TRBJ1-1, with 7 bases that match TRBD1. V was clipped by 3 bases and J by 5 bases; unmatched bases: 15. The CDR3 has 16 residues. CDR1 and CDR2 (germline): DFQATT, SNEGSKA (reference sequence). The CDR3 protein is CSARMSRDSLGTEAFF. Here the CDR3 DNA reads TGCAGTGCTAGGATGTCCCGGGACAGCCTGGGGACTGAAGCTTTCTTT.

This clonotype was counted at least ten times. This chain connects TRBV7-9 to TRBJ1-2; 7 bases fit TRBD1. The junction had 1 base not matched to a gene; V was cut back by 1 base and J by 5 bases. There are 13 residues in the CDR3. Germline V CDR1 and CDR2: SEHNR, FQNEAQ (reference sequence). Here the CDR3 reads CASSLEQGYGYTF. In nucleotides, the CDR3 is TGTGCCAGCAGCTTAGAACAGGGGTATGGCTACACCTTC. The whole variable domain, remainder taken from reference TRBV7-9 and TRBJ1-2, is DTGVSQNPRHKITKRGQNVTFRCDPISEHNRLYWYRQTLGQGPEFLTYFQNEAQLEKSRLLSDRFSAERPKGSFSTLEIQRTEQGDSAMYLCASSLEQGYGYTFGSGTRLTVV.

This clonotype showed up just a few times. The chain carries TRBV6-5 and TRBJ2-5; D tentatively reads TRBD1 or TRBD2 (5 bases each). Germline V gene lookup returns CDR1 MNHEY and CDR2 SVGAGI. This CDR3 has 14 residues. The V end was cut by 2 bases, the J end by 2 bases, with 9 bases between. The CDR3 region is CASSYMGEQETQYF. The CDR3 bases are TGTGCCAGCAGTTACATGGGGGAACAAGAGACCCAGTACTTC.

A word on this clonotype: Since a much larger clone is just one base distant, this may be a read error. The chain couples TRBV12-3 or TRBV12-4 to TRBJ2-5; no definite D call. The CDR3 has 14 amino acids. V lost 7 bases and J 3 bases, leaving 15 bases between the germline ends. Here the CDR3 reads CASTPLVPKETQYF. The CDR3 region has the DNA TGTGCCAGCACCCCCCTCGTCCCAAAAGAGACCCAGTACTTC.

This clonotype was recorded at least ten times. The chain employs TRBV12-3 or TRBV12-4 and TRBJ1-6; D call uncertain. CDR3 size: 15 residues. The V and J ends lost 2 bases and 3 bases respectively, with 8 bases between them. The CDR3 reads CASSLSGVYNSPLHF. In DNA, the CDR3 is TGTGCCAGCAGTTTAAGCGGGGTCTATAATTCACCCCTCCACTTT.

This clonotype appeared many times. V usage is TRBV7-9 and J usage is TRBJ1-5, with D possibly being TRBD1 (5 bases). V was shortened by 1 base and J by 4 bases, with 11 bases between the two germline ends. Germline CDR1 and CDR2: SEHNR and FQNEAQ (reference sequence). The length of the CDR3 is 15 residues. CDR3 DNA sequence: TGTGCCAGCAGCTTAGGCACAGGTCATAATCAGCCCCAGCATTTT. Its translation is CASSLGTGHNQPQHF.

This chain links TRBV7-2 with TRBJ2-2, with D uncertain. The CDR3 is made up of 16 amino acids. Deletions cut 0 bases from V and 5 bases from J, with 13 bases between. CDR1 and CDR2 from the germline V gene are SGHTA and FQGNSA. CDR3 nucleotide sequence: TGTGCCAGCAGCTTAGCCGGGTCGGTACGGACCGGGGAGCTGTTTTTT. Protein: CASSLAGSVRTGELFF.